The 22 T cell receptor beta chains reported below all come from one sample, sequenced in a study of CD8+CD57+ T cells in acquired aplastic anemia. Genomic DNA was employed as the template in profiling TCR beta VDJ and CDR3. Each CDR3 protein gets one entry after TCRdb re-called the reads with MiXCR. This sample has approximately 150,000 distinct CDR3 sequences, with 71% found just once. CD8+CD57+ cell expansion, shown by flow cytometry, had occurred in the patients selected for sequencing. Material: sorted CD4+, CD8+, or CD8+CD57+ T cells (not recorded which) from PBMCs. These receptors all come from a human donor with aplastic anemia.

The chain employs TRBV6-1 and TRBJ2-7; 8 nucleotides align to TRBD1. V shed 4 bases and J 9 bases; nucleotides not matched to a gene: 8. This CDR3 has 13 amino acids. Germline V gene sequence: CDR1 MNHNS, CDR2 SASEGT. As DNA, the CDR3 is TGTGCCAGCAGTGCGGGGGAAGGGACAGGGCAGTACTTC. It encodes CASSAGEGTGQYF.

The chain couples TRBV24-1 to TRBJ2-1; 9 bases are shared with TRBD1. This CDR3 region has 16 residues. J was trimmed by 5 bases and V by 3 bases; bases with no gene match: 7. CDR1 is KGHDR, CDR2 SFDVKD, per germline. In DNA, the CDR3 is TGTGCCACCAGTGATCCTCCGGGACAGGGCAACAATGAGCAGTTCTTC. This sequence encodes CATSDPPGQGNNEQFF.

The chain links TRBV9 to TRBJ2-5; tentatively, D is TRBD1 or TRBD2 (5 bases each). The length of the CDR3 is 14 residues. V lost 4 bases to trimming and J lost 3 bases, with 13 bases between them. Germline loops: CDR1 SGDLS, CDR2 YYNGEE. CDR3 region: CASSTRDGEETQYF. The CDR3 coding sequence is TGTGCCAGCAGCACCCGGGACGGCGAAGAGACCCAGTACTTC.

The genes are TRBV10-3 and TRBJ2-2; 10 positions agree with TRBD1. V shed 4 bases and J 1 base; nucleotides not matched to a gene: 0. Germline values: CDR1 ENHRY, CDR2 SYGVKD. The CDR3 is 15 amino acids. CDR3 in amino acids: CAISGTGGNTGELFF. The CDR3 nucleotides read TGTGCCATCAGTGGGACAGGGGGGAACACCGGGGAGCTGTTTTTT.

V is TRBV19 and J is TRBJ1-5; D gene ambiguous. The V end was cut by 1 base, the J end by 0 bases, with 4 bases between. The CDR3 contains 14 residues. Germline V lookup: CDR1 LNHDA, CDR2 SQIVND (reference sequence). The DNA for the CDR3 is TGTGCCAGTAGTATAGGGATTAGCAATCAGCCCCAGCATTTT. As protein: CASSIGISNQPQHF.

This chain connects TRBV7-9 to TRBJ2-5; perhaps TRBD2 as D (5 bases). Trimming took 6 bases from V and 4 from J, leaving 9 bases between them. This CDR3 contains 12 residues. Germline V CDR1 and CDR2: SEHNR, FQNEAQ (reference sequence). The CDR3 DNA sequence: TGTGCCAGCAGAACAGAGGGAGAGACCCAGTACTTC. Its translation is CASRTEGETQYF.

Remarks on this clonotype: A read error may account for a junction end that differs from germline. The V gene is TRBV19, the J gene TRBJ2-5, with no clear D. Germline V gene data show CDR1 as LNHDA and CDR2 as SQIVND (reference sequence). CDR3 length: 14 amino acids. CDR3 coding DNA: TGCGCCAGCAGCCAAGGCGACATTCAAGAGACCCAGTACTTC. This translates into CASSQGDIQETQYF.

The rearrangement links TRBV11-3 to TRBJ1-1; TRBD1 is a possible D gene (5 bases). Trimming left V 5 bases short and J 0 bases short, with 10 bases between. CDR1 SGHNT and CDR2 YENEEA come from the germline V gene. CDR3 size: 14 residues. CDR3: CASSLRQLNTEAFF. Here the CDR3 DNA reads TGTGCCAGCAGCCTTAGACAGTTGAACACTGAAGCTTTCTTT.

The chain links TRBV5-1 to TRBJ2-7; TRBD2 is a possible D gene (5 bases). Germline V gene lookup returns CDR1 SGHRS and CDR2 YFSETQ. This CDR3 is 12 amino acids long. With 4 bases removed from V and 6 bases from J, the gap between germline ends came to 11 bases. Here the CDR3 reads CASSPGRREQYF. The CDR3 nucleotides read TGCGCCAGCAGCCCGGGAAGGCGCGAGCAGTACTTC.

The J gene is TRBJ2-3, the V gene TRBV20-1; 8 nucleotides line up with TRBD2. The germline V gene encodes CDR1 DFQATT and CDR2 SNEGSKA (reference sequence). The junction had 6 bases not matched to a gene; V was cut back by 2 bases and J by 2 bases. This CDR3 region has 15 residues. The CDR3 DNA reads as TGCAGTGCTAGATTAGGGCGGGGGGCCACAGATACGCAGTATTTT. It encodes CSARLGRGATDTQYF.

The rearrangement links TRBV20-1 to TRBJ1-1; D might be TRBD1 (5 bases). V dropped 4 bases and J dropped 7 bases, with 13 bases sitting between them. Germline-derived CDR1 and CDR2 are DFQATT and SNEGSKA (reference sequence). The CDR3 consists of 12 residues. The CDR3 DNA sequence: TGCAGTGCTACCACAGGTCCCGGTGAAGCTTTCTTT. Amino acids: CSATTGPGEAFF.

This rearrangement joins TRBV20-1 to TRBJ1-1; possible D gene TRBD1, 5 bases. Germline values: CDR1 DFQATT, CDR2 SNEGSKA (reference sequence). With 3 bases removed from V and 4 bases from J, the gap between germline ends came to 18 bases. This CDR3 is built from 15 residues. This chain's CDR3 is CSARGGEGLGTEAFF. The CDR3 DNA sequence: TGCAGTGCTAGGGGGGGGGAAGGGTTAGGCACTGAAGCTTTCTTT.

With regard to this clonotype: A read error may produce the germline difference seen at one junction end. The V gene is TRBV11-2, the J gene TRBJ1-3; no definite D call. The CDR3 is made up of 14 amino acids. Germline V gene data show CDR1 as SGHAT and CDR2 as FQNNGV. The CDR3: CGSSSSRSGNTIYF. In DNA, the CDR3 is TGTGGCAGCAGCTCGAGCCGGAGTGGAAACACCATATATTTT.

This sequence joins TRBV6-5 and TRBJ1-1; 8 bases are a match to TRBD1. The germline CDR1 and CDR2 sequences are MNHEY and SVGAGI. The CDR3 spans 14 residues. V was pared by 5 bases and J by 4 bases, with 6 bases of the junction left unmatched. CDR3 residues: CASSAGGVGTEAFF. The CDR3 DNA reads as TGTGCCAGCAGTGCAGGGGGCGTGGGCACTGAAGCTTTCTTT.

The chain uses TRBV2 and TRBJ2-7; D is undetermined. The CDR3 consists of 12 residues. V was cut by 5 bases and J by 3 bases, with 8 bases left in between. Per germline, CDR1 SNHLY and CDR2 FYNNEI. The CDR3 is CASSFVVYEQYF. The CDR3 nucleotides read TGTGCCAGCAGTTTTGTAGTCTACGAGCAGTACTTC.

On this clonotype: A read error is likely, as this CDR3 ends without the conserved phenylalanine or tryptophan. This sequence joins TRBV7-8 and TRBJ2-1; TRBD1 might be the D (5 bases). From germline, CDR1 is SGHVS and CDR2 FQNEAQ. This CDR3 has 17 residues. Deletions cut 2 bases from V and 2 bases from J, with 16 bases between. The DNA for the CDR3 is TGTGCCAGCAGCTTATCCCAGGGATACGACCCCTACAATGAGCAGTTCTAC. Protein sequence: CASSLSQGYDPYNEQFY.

V gene TRBV5-1 combines with J gene TRBJ2-1; D assignment may be TRBD1 or TRBD2 (5 bases each). Germline CDR1 reads SGHRS; CDR2 reads YFSETQ. Trimming removed 4 bases at V and 10 bases at J, with 9 bases between. The CDR3 has 11 residues. CDR3 sequence: CASSPGTEQFF. The CDR3 nucleotides read TGCGCCAGCAGCCCGGGGACCGAGCAGTTCTTC.

In the case of this clonotype: One end of the junction fails to match germline, which may point to a read error. The chain combines TRBV10-2 with TRBJ2-7, with D perhaps matching TRBD1 (6 bases). The CDR3 consists of 14 residues. The germline V gene has CDR1 WSHSY and CDR2 SAAADI. Here the CDR3 DNA reads TGCGCCGGCAGTGAGTTTAGGGGGAACTACGAGCAGTACTTC. It codes for CAGSEFRGNYEQYF.

V and J are TRBV7-9 and TRBJ2-5; the match to TRBD2 covers 11 bases. The DNA end favors TRBJ2-1, so the J call may be wrong. Germline V gene data show CDR1 as SEHNR and CDR2 as FQNEAQ (reference sequence). CDR3 size: 17 residues. DNA of the CDR3: TGTGCCAGCAGCTTAGCCATTAGCGGGAGGGCCGTAAATGAGCAGTTCTTC. Translating gives CASSLAISGRAVNEQFF.

The V and J genes are TRBV20-1 and TRBJ2-5; 7 bases map to TRBD2. Trimming removed 5 bases from V and 1 base from J; junction bases left unmatched: 4. This CDR3 spans 13 amino acids. Per germline, CDR1 DFQATT and CDR2 SNEGSKA (reference sequence). The CDR3 region has the DNA TGCAGTGCTGGGCGGGGGACCCAAGAGACCCAGTACTTC. Its protein is CSAGRGTQETQYF.

The genes are TRBV6-4 and TRBJ2-2; D is unresolved. Trimming pared 0 bases from V and 6 bases from J, leaving 11 bases between. The CDR3 consists of 15 residues. The germline V gene has CDR1 MRHNA and CDR2 SNTAGT. CDR3: CASSDSNSLSGELFF. The CDR3, as DNA: TGTGCCAGCAGTGACTCTAACAGCCTCTCCGGGGAGCTGTTTTTT.

The J gene is TRBJ2-7, the V gene TRBV6-5, with D uncertain. Looked up from germline, CDR1 is MNHEY and CDR2 is SVGAGI. Trimming removed 4 bases from V and 3 bases from J, with 10 bases in between. The CDR3 is made up of 13 amino acids. The CDR3 region is CASSSARDYEQYF. As DNA, the CDR3 is TGTGCCAGCAGTTCCGCCCGTGACTACGAGCAGTACTTC.